Listed below are T cell receptor beta chains from one sample, sequenced in a study of cytomegalovirus exposure and HLA in healthy donors. Measured with immunoSEQ multiplex PCR; TCRdb has only the in-frame clones, and not every one. This table holds some 130,000 clones, over 75% found once. Sequenced input: PBMCs. The origin of the receptors is a woman younger than 30 in good health and CMV-seropositive. Both conserved end residues are trimmed from each CDR3. Each record gives: V gene, D gene, CDR3 protein. A D gene is named only where the DNA matches it firmly.

>TRBV5-1|-
ASSLAGSGANVLT
>TRBV4-1|TRBD2
ASSQEGPSGGAPAKNIQY
>TRBV7-9|-
ASSLDRQLNEQY
>TRBV6-9|-
ASPSLGGTSADTQY
>TRBV6-1|TRBD1
ASSEQGAQYEQY
>TRBV5-6|-
ASSGGGSRQPQH
>TRBV9|TRBD1
ASSGTGGTEAF
>TRBV5-6|-
ASSSGASSGNTIY
>TRBV28|-
ASSPLGGASYGYT
>TRBV29-1|-
SVKRENTEAF
>TRBV7-2|-
ASSLAERETQY
>TRBV5-4|-
ASSLGAGENTEAF
>TRBV19|-
ASSIRGGHQPQH
>TRBV9|TRBD2
ASSALARTSTDTQY
>TRBV6-1|-
ASSEYGHFEAF
>TRBV5-4|TRBD2
ASSSAGGNEQF
>TRBV5-3|-
ARSVKRAQPQH
>TRBV7-2|-
ASSLAWSSWETQY
>TRBV18|TRBD1
ASSPQGAKGQPQH
>TRBV9|-
ASSRGRGGEDTQY
>TRBV7-8|TRBD2
ASSRLADPYNEQF
>TRBV23-1|TRBD1
ASSPEGTGSNPYNSPLH